These 25 T cell receptor beta chains originate from one sample sequenced in a study of shared clonotypes between healthy human individuals (dated by TCRdb to about 2020). Libraries were constructed by the immunoSEQ multiplex PCR assay. TCRdb stores this immuneACCESS table with in-frame sequences only. Part of the clones is absent; in the studies checked, under half of the shortfall reflects unresolved V genes, and no reason is known for the rest. The sample table contains over 1.4 million clones; only one count was recorded for 95% to 97% of them. Of the sample, roughly 1.2% is held by the ten largest clones. Sequenced sample: naive CD4+ T cells sorted from blood. The sample's cell subset or site label, in plain terms: CD45RA+ positively selected. Receptors were obtained from a man aged 30 to 45 in good health.

The rearrangement links TRBV11-2 to TRBJ2-5; 8 bases fit TRBD1. Germline CDR1 reads SGHAT; CDR2 reads FQNNGV. This CDR3 is 17 amino acids long. The J segment lost 5 bases and the V segment lost 4 bases, leaving 15 bases of the junction unmatched. The CDR3 sequence: CASSSFGNRGKGETQYF. The CDR3 DNA sequence: TGTGCCAGCAGCTCATTTGGCAACAGGGGGAAGGGTGAGACCCAGTACTTC.

The rearrangement joins TRBV27 to TRBJ1-3; D gene uncertain. Trimming pared 5 bases from V and 4 bases from J, leaving 9 bases between. The germline V gene encodes CDR1 MNHEY and CDR2 SMNVEV (reference sequence). The CDR3 length is 13 residues. CDR3 sequence reads: CASSPRIGNTIYF. The CDR3 DNA sequence: TGTGCCAGCAGTCCCAGGATCGGAAACACCATATATTTT.

Points on this clone: The same CDR3 arises from other DNA sequences in this sample as well. The V call is TRBV5-1, the J call TRBJ1-5; D remains ambiguous. This CDR3 spans 13 amino acids. The V end was cut by 0 bases, the J end by 5 bases, with 6 bases between. Germline V gene lookup returns CDR1 SGHRS and CDR2 YFSETQ. This CDR3 is CASSLGTDQPQHF. For the CDR3, the DNA is TGCGCCAGCAGCTTGGGAACGGATCAGCCCCAGCATTTT.

The chain joins TRBV5-4 to TRBJ2-5, with D perhaps matching TRBD2 (7 bases). Germline loops: CDR1 SGHNT, CDR2 YYREEE (reference sequence). V lost 2 bases, J lost 5 bases, and 13 bases lay in between. The CDR3 loop spans 14 amino acids. The CDR3 is CASSFGGAGETQYF. CDR3 bases: TGTGCCAGCAGCTTTGGGGGGGCCGGGGAGACCCAGTACTTC. Supplemented by reference TRBV5-4 and TRBJ2-5, the full variable domain reads ETGVTQSPTHLIKTRGQQVTLRCSSQSGHNTVSWYQQALGQGPQFIFQYYREEENGRGNFPPRFSGLQFPNYSSELNVNALELDDSALYLCASSFGGAGETQYFGPGTRLLVL.

The rearrangement joins TRBV5-1 to TRBJ2-5; no clear D. V lost 0 bases and J lost 2, with 11 bases in between. This CDR3 spans 15 amino acids. CDR1 is SGHRS, CDR2 YFSETQ, per germline. CDR3: CASSLEQRLQETQYF. DNA for the CDR3: TGCGCCAGCAGCTTGGAGCAGCGTCTACAAGAGACCCAGTACTTC.

The rearrangement uses TRBV7-3 and TRBJ1-1; no reliable D call. The CDR3 consists of 13 residues. Germline loops: CDR1 SGHTA, CDR2 FQGTGA. V lost 5 bases and J lost 9, with 16 bases in between. This CDR3 reads CASSRFDRPQAFF. In DNA, the CDR3 is TGTGCCAGCAGCCGATTCGACCGTCCACAAGCTTTCTTT.

This chain joins TRBV4-2 and TRBJ2-7, with D perhaps TRBD2 (6 bases). The CDR3 covers 14 residues. CDR1 is LGHNA and CDR2 is YNFKEQ in the germline V gene. V lost 1 base and J 6 bases, leaving 13 bases between the germline ends. Here the CDR3 reads CASSQVGSILEQYF. The CDR3 coding sequence is TGTGCCAGCAGCCAAGTCGGGAGCATCCTCGAGCAGTACTTC.

This chain links TRBV28 with TRBJ2-1; D is uncertain. V was pared by 2 bases and J by 9 bases, with 11 bases between. The CDR3 has 13 residues. Germline CDR1 is MDHEN and CDR2 is SYDVKM. The chain's CDR3 is CASSLRAWSEQFF. The CDR3 DNA is TGTGCCAGCAGTTTACGGGCGTGGAGTGAGCAGTTCTTC.

The chain joins TRBV5-6 to TRBJ2-7; D possibly uses TRBD1 or TRBD2 (5 bases each). Germline-derived CDR1 and CDR2 are SGHDT and YYEEEE. The CDR3 contains 14 residues. V dropped 2 bases and J dropped 2 bases, with 11 bases sitting between them. CDR3 in amino acids: CASSFRGPTYEQYF. The CDR3 DNA follows: TGTGCCAGCAGCTTCCGGGGCCCAACCTACGAGCAGTACTTC.

In its sample, this clone was seen once. J is TRBJ2-2 and V is TRBV19; TRBD1 might be the D (6 bases). V shed 6 bases and J shed 3 bases, with 8 bases lying between them. This CDR3 has 13 residues. Germline CDR1 and CDR2: LNHDA and SQIVND (reference sequence). CDR3 DNA: TGTGCCAGTAGGGACAGATACACCGGGGAGCTGTTTTTT. This sequence encodes CASRDRYTGELFF.

The chain has TRBV13 and TRBJ2-5, with D possibly called TRBD1 or TRBD2 (6 bases each). The CDR3 length is 14 residues. The V end was cut by 5 bases, the J end by 5 bases, with 15 bases between. Germline V gene data show CDR1 as PRHDT and CDR2 as FYEKMQ (reference sequence). In nucleotides, the CDR3 is TGTGCCAGCAGCCTGGGCAGGGGAGGTGAGACCCAGTACTTC. Its translation: CASSLGRGGETQYF.

As for this clone: In the same sample, other DNA sequences code for this CDR3. This chain uses TRBV18 with TRBJ2-7, with a weak D call TRBD1 (6 bases). Trimming removed 2 bases at V and 3 bases at J, with 8 bases between. The CDR3 runs to 13 residues. Germline V gene sequence: CDR1 KGHSH, CDR2 LQKENI. The CDR3 DNA sequence: TGTGCCAGCTCACCAGGACAGAACTACGAGCAGTACTTC. This translates into CASSPGQNYEQYF.

J is TRBJ2-2 and V is TRBV29-1; tentative D call: TRBD2 (5 bases). The CDR3 length is 14 residues. V was clipped by 6 bases and J by 2 bases, with 13 bases between them. CDR1 and CDR2 (germline): SQVTM, ANQGSEA. The CDR3 protein is CSVQIRLNTGELFF. The CDR3 bases are TGCAGCGTCCAAATCCGACTAAACACCGGGGAGCTGTTTTTT.

The chain employs TRBV18 and TRBJ1-1, with 7 bases lining up with TRBD1. Looked up from germline, CDR1 is KGHSH and CDR2 is LQKENI. The V segment lost 6 bases and the J segment 3 bases; nucleotides outside the gene matches: 10. The CDR3 is made up of 15 amino acids. The CDR3, as DNA: TGTGCCAGCTCTCAAGACAGGGTACTGGACACTGAAGCTTTCTTT. Translation gives CASSQDRVLDTEAFF.

This clone was seen once. The chain joins TRBV19 to TRBJ2-7, with unresolved D. The CDR3 contains 14 residues. CDR1 is LNHDA, CDR2 SQIVND, per germline (reference sequence). Between the trimmed V and J ends, which lost 0 bases and 4 bases, there was a span of 10 bases. The CDR3 protein is CASSIDPSTYEQYF. The CDR3 region has the DNA TGTGCCAGTAGTATAGATCCGTCGACTTACGAGCAGTACTTC. The complete variable domain, with remaining parts taken from reference TRBV19 and TRBJ2-7, reads DGGITQSPKYLFRKEGQNVTLSCEQNLNHDAMYWYRQDPGQGLRLIYYSQIVNDFQKGDIAEGYSVSREKKESFPLTVTSAQKNPTAFYLCASSIDPSTYEQYFGPGTRLTVT.

The CDR3 here is CASTYPHGLAGVEQFF. For the CDR3, the DNA is TGTGCCAGCACCTACCCTCACGGACTAGCGGGAGTGGAGCAGTTCTTC. The rearrangement links TRBV28 to TRBJ2-1, with 13 nucleotides matching TRBD2. Trimming cost V 7 bases and J 10 bases; bases outside gene matches: 13. The CDR3 has 16 residues. Germline V gives CDR1 MDHEN, CDR2 SYDVKM.

The chain uses TRBV7-8 and TRBJ2-1; TRBD2 matches 10 bases. The CDR3 covers 16 residues. Trimming at V came to 0 bases and at J to 15 bases, leaving 14 bases not matched to a gene. Germline V gene data show CDR1 as SGHVS and CDR2 as FQNEAQ. The chain's CDR3 is CASSLARGLAGVWWFF. The DNA for the CDR3 is TGTGCCAGCAGCTTAGCGCGTGGCCTAGCGGGAGTCTGGTGGTTCTTC.

The V gene is TRBV5-4, the J gene TRBJ2-7, with D maybe TRBD2 (6 bases). Germline assignment: CDR1 SGHNT and CDR2 YYREEE (reference sequence). The V and J ends lost 0 bases and 2 bases respectively, with 12 bases between them. This CDR3 has 15 residues. CDR3 sequence: CASSLGSSVAYEQYF. DNA of the CDR3: TGTGCCAGCAGCTTGGGGTCTAGCGTAGCCTACGAGCAGTACTTC.

The V call is TRBV6-5, the J call TRBJ1-3; D is unresolved. The ends were cut back, 6 bases at V and 2 bases at J, with 11 bases in the middle. CDR3 length: 14 residues. Germline loops: CDR1 MNHEY, CDR2 SVGAGI. CDR3 sequence reads: CASRPGVTGNTIYF. As DNA, the CDR3 is TGTGCCAGCAGACCCGGGGTTACTGGAAACACCATATATTTT.

The CDR3 DNA sequence: TGTGCCAGCAGTCCACCGGGACAGGGACGGTCAAGTCAGCCCCAGCATTTT. It encodes CASSPPGQGRSSQPQHF. This sequence joins TRBV28 and TRBJ1-5; 9 bases agree with TRBD1. After removal of 5 bases from V and 6 bases from J, the junction contained 14 bases not matched to a gene. Germline CDR1 reads MDHEN; CDR2 reads SYDVKM. This CDR3 has 17 residues.

The chain is built from TRBV11-2 and TRBJ1-1; 8 bases match TRBD1. Unmatched junction bases numbered 13, after V lost 8 bases and J lost 5 bases. This CDR3 is built from 15 residues. Germline V CDR1 and CDR2: SGHAT, FQNNGV. The CDR3 DNA reads TGTGCCAGCCGGCGGCCGGGACAGGTAAAGACTGAAGCTTTCTTT. This sequence encodes CASRRPGQVKTEAFF.

V gene TRBV29-1 combines with J gene TRBJ2-3; either TRBD1 or TRBD2 may supply D (5 bases each). V lost 1 base, J lost 1 base, and 24 bases lay in between. The CDR3 consists of 19 residues. Germline V CDR1 and CDR2: SQVTM, ANQGSEA. The CDR3 DNA sequence: TGCAGCGTTGAAGGGGCTGGGGGTAGCAGACCCTCGGGCACAGATACGCAGTATTTT. Translating it yields CSVEGAGGSRPSGTDTQYF.

A note on this clone: It is unclear where the CDR3 begins or ends on the DNA, so no DNA is shown, and the CDR3 is as TCRdb lists it. CDR3 loop: CASILGRMRSLGEQYF. The chain combines TRBV2 with TRBJ2-7; the table assigns TRBD2, which was not confirmed against the DNA. Looked up from germline, CDR1 is SNHLY and CDR2 is FYNNEI. The CDR3 length equals 16 residues, ends included.

The rearrangement joins TRBV7-2 to TRBJ1-4, with 7 positions matching TRBD1. Germline V lookup: CDR1 SGHTA, CDR2 FQGNSA. This CDR3 has 14 residues. J gave up 6 bases and V 6 bases, and 7 bases lay outside the gene matches. The CDR3 protein is CASRQAGGYEKLFF. In DNA form, the CDR3 reads TGTGCCAGCAGACAAGCAGGGGGATATGAAAAACTGTTTTTT.

The chain recombines TRBV2 with TRBJ2-5; the D gene is possibly TRBD2 (6 bases). The CDR3 extends over 15 amino acids. Germline V gene sequence: CDR1 SNHLY, CDR2 FYNNEI. Trimming took off 4 bases at V and 0 bases at J, with 12 bases between the two ends. This CDR3 is CASSVERAYQETQYF. Written as DNA, the CDR3 is TGTGCCAGCAGTGTGGAGCGGGCGTACCAAGAGACCCAGTACTTC.